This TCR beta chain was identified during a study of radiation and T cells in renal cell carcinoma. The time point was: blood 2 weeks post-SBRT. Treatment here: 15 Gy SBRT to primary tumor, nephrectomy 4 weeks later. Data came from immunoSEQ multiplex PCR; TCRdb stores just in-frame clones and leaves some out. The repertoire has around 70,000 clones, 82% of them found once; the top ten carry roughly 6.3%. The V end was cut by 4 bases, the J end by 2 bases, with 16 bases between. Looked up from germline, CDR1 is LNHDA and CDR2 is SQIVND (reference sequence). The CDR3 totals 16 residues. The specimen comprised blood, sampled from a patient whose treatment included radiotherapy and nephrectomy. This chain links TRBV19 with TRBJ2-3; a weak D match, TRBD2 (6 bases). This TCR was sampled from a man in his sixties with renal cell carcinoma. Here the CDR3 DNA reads TGTGCCAGTAGTAAAATACCGGGGGAAATCACAGATACGCAGTATTTT. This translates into CASSKIPGEITDTQYF.